This is a list of T cell receptor beta chains from one sample in a study of cytotoxic CD8 clonotypes in ibrutinib-treated CLL. The protocol was immunoSEQ multiplex PCR, while the TCRdb copy is restricted to in-frame clones and leaves out a portion. Among some 140,000 clones listed, more than 85% were seen once. This specimen consisted of PBMCs, obtained after 12 months of ibrutinib treatment. The receptors derive from a human donor with chronic lymphocytic leukemia. Each CDR3 is given with its conserved first and last residue.

V	J	CDR3
TRBV6-5	TRBJ2-5	CASSSQETQYF
TRBV9	TRBJ1-1	CASSSRDRNTEAFF
TRBV7-9	TRBJ2-5	CASSLVGETQYF
TRBV30	TRBJ2-3	CAWNLGGSTDTQYF
TRBV4-2	TRBJ2-7	CASSQRGYEAYEQYF
TRBV10-1	TRBJ2-7	CASSRLGGAEQYF
TRBV6-1	TRBJ2-7	CASSEAEWDPRWYF
TRBV28	TRBJ1-2	CASSLVDWGYTF
TRBV5-8	TRBJ1-5	CASSLMGVLKSQPQHF
TRBV2	TRBJ2-7	CASDYTGVGEQYF
TRBV28	TRBJ1-5	CASSFVRSLDQPQHF
TRBV6-5	TRBJ2-7	CASSYDAGEGYEQYF
TRBV6-5	TRBJ2-5	CASSQQGARETQYF
TRBV5-4	TRBJ2-7	CASSAAGQRTNYEQYF
TRBV7-6	TRBJ2-7	CASSLPLSEQYF
TRBV7-9	TRBJ2-2	CARDTPGTGELFF
TRBV27	TRBJ2-5	CASSFGGSETQYF
TRBV4-1	TRBJ1-3	CASSQALLGRAGNTIYF
TRBV10-3	TRBJ2-1	CAIHSGRAYNEQFF
TRBV2	TRBJ2-7	CASSELGVASGRAAYEQYF
TRBV2	TRBJ2-7	CASSLQGGEQYF
TRBV9	TRBJ2-7	CASSVGGDRAEQYF
TRBV28	TRBJ2-7	CASTSGVRPYEQYF
TRBV7-9	TRBJ1-2	CASSPNEARGNYGYTF
TRBV7-9	TRBJ1-3	CASSSSRSGNTIYF
TRBV19	TRBJ1-4	CASSVGQGSFEKLFF
TRBV5-1	TRBJ2-3	CASSPYTDTQYF
TRBV27	TRBJ2-6	CASSPAGANVLTF
TRBV18	TRBJ2-1	CASSPSQTKQFF
TRBV29-1	TRBJ2-1	CSVSASSYNEQFF
TRBV6-5	TRBJ2-1	CASSYRGNSYNEQFF
TRBV6-6	TRBJ2-1	CASSYSWSEGDEQFF
TRBV30	TRBJ1-5	CAWSKEWPISQPQHF
TRBV11-2	TRBJ2-4	CASSLAGLPRIQYF
TRBV27	TRBJ2-7	CASPGTGTREQYF
TRBV7-9	TRBJ2-1	CASSQDRDTYNEQFF
TRBV19	TRBJ2-7	CATPPGLACSYEQYF
TRBV27	TRBJ2-3	CASSSGLAGGLITDTQYF
TRBV19	TRBJ2-7	CASRRGQGSSYEQYF
TRBV27	TRBJ2-7	CASSSFGTSGTYEQYF
TRBV11-2	TRBJ2-7	CASSLGDARDYEQYF
TRBV4-1	TRBJ2-7	CASSSEAGVDYEQYF
TRBV4-2	TRBJ1-1	CASSQDRVGAGMNTEAFF
TRBV18	TRBJ2-3	CASSPRRLDFADTQYF